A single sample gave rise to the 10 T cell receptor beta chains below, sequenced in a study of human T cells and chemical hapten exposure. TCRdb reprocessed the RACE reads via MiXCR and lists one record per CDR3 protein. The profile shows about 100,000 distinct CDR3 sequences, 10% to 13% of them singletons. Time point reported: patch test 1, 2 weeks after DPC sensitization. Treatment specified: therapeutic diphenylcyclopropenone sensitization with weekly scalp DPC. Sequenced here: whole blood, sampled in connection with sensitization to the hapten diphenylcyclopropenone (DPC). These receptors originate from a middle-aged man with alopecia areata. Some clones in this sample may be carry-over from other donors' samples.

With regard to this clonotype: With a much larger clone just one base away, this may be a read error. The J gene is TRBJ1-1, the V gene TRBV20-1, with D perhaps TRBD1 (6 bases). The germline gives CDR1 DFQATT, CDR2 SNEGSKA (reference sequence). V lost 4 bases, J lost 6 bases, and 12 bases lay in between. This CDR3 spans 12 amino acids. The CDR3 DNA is TGCAGTGCTATGATCAGGGGAGCTGAAGCTTTCTTT. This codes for CSAMIRGAEAFF.

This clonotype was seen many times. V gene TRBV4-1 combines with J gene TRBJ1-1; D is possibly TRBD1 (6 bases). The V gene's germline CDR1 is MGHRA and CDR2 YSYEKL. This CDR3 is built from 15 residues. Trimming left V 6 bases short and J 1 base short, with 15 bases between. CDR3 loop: CASRRWTDGNTEAFF. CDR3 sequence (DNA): TGCGCCAGCAGGCGCTGGACAGACGGGAACACTGAAGCTTTCTTT.

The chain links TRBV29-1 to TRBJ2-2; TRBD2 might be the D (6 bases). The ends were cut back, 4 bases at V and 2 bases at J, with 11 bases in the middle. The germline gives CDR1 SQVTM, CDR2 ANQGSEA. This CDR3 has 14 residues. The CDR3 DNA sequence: TGCAGCGTTGTGCGGGGAGCTAACACCGGGGAGCTGTTTTTT. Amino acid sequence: CSVVRGANTGELFF.

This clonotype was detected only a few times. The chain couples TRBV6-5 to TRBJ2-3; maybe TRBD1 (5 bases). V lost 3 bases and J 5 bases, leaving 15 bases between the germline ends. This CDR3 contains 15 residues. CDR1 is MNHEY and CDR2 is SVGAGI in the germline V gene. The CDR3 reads CASSYVGALGDTQYF. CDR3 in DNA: TGTGCCAGCAGTTATGTAGGGGCCTTAGGAGATACGCAGTATTTT.

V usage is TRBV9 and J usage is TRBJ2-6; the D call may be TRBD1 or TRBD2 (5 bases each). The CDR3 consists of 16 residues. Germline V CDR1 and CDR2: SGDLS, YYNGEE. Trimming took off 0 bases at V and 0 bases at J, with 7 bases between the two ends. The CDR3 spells CASSVDGGSGANVLTF. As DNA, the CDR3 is TGTGCCAGCAGCGTAGATGGGGGCTCTGGGGCCAACGTCCTGACTTTC.

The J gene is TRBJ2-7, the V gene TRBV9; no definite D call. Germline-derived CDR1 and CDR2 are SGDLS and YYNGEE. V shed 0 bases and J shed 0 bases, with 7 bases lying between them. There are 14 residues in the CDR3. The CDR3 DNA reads TGTGCCAGCAGCGTAGCACAGAGCTCCTACGAGCAGTACTTC. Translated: CASSVAQSSYEQYF.

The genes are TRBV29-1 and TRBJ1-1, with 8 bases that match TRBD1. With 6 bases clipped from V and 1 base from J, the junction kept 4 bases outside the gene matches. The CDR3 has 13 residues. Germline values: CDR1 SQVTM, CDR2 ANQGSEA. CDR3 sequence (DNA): TGCAGCGTGGCTGGACAGGGGAACACTGAAGCTTTCTTT. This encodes CSVAGQGNTEAFF.

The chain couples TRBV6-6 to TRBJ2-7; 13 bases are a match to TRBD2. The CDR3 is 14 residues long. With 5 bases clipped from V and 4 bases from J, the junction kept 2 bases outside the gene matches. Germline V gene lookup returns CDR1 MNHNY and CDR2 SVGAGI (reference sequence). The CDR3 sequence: CASSALAGGYEQYF. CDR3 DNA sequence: TGTGCCAGCAGTGCACTAGCGGGAGGGTACGAGCAGTACTTC.

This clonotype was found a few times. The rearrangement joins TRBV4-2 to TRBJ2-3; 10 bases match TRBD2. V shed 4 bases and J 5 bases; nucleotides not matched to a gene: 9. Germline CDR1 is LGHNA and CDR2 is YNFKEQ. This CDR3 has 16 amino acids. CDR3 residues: CASSLRAGGIRDTQYF. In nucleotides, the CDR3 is TGTGCCAGCAGCCTACGAGCGGGAGGGATTCGAGATACGCAGTATTTT.

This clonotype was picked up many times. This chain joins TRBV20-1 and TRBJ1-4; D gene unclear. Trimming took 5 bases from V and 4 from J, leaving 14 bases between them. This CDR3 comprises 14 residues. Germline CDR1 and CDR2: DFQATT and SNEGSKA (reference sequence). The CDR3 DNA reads TGCAGTGCTGGACGCCCCGGAATTAATGAAAAACTGTTTTTT. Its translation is CSAGRPGINEKLFF.